This T cell receptor beta chain was sequenced during a study of control samples from healthy donors and cancer patients. Assay: immunoSEQ multiplex PCR; the TCRdb copy retains only in-frame clones and omits some. The sample consists of about 53,000 clones, around 87% of them appearing once. The CDR3 is made up of 15 amino acids. The germline gives CDR1 MDHEN, CDR2 SYDVKM. The ends lost 5 bases at V and 9 bases at J; junction bases unmatched: 8. Specimen: PBMCs. This chain links TRBV28 with TRBJ1-6; 9 nucleotides agree with TRBD1. This receptor was identified in a man between 60 and 75 years old with head and neck cancer. CDR3 sequence reads: CASSINRGPGSPLHF. Written as DNA, the CDR3 is TGTGCCAGCAGTATCAACAGGGGGCCAGGTTCACCCCTCCACTTT.